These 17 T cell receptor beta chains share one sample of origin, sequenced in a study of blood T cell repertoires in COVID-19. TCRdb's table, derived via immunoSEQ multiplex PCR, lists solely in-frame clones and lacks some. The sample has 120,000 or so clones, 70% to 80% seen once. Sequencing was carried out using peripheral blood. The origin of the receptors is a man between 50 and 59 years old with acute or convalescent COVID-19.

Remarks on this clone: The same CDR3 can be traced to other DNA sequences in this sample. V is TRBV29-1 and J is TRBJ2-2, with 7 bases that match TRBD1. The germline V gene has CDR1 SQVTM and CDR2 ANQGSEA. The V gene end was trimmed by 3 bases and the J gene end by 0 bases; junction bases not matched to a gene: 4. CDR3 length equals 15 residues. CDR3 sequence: CSVEGTATNTGELFF. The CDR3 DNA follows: TGCAGCGTTGAGGGGACAGCGACGAACACCGGGGAGCTGTTTTTT.

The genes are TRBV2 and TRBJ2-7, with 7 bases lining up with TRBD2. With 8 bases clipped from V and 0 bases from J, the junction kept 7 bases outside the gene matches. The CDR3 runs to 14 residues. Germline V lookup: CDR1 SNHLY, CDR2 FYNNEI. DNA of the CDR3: TGTGCCAGCCGGCCGGGACTAAACTCCTACGAGCAGTACTTC. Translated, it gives CASRPGLNSYEQYF.

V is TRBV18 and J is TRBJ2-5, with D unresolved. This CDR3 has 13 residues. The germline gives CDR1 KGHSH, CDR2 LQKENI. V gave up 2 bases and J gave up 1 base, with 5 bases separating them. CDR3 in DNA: TGTGCCAGCTCACCAACCAGCCAAGAGACCCAGTACTTC. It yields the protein CASSPTSQETQYF.

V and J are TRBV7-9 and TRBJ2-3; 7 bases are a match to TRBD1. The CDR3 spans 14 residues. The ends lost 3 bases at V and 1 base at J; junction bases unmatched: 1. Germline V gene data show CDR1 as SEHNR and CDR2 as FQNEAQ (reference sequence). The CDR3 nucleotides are TGTGCCAGCAGCTTTGACAGGGGCACAGATACGCAGTATTTT. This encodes CASSFDRGTDTQYF.

CDR3 DNA sequence: TGTGCCAGCAGCTTGCAGGGATCTGGAAACACCATATATTTT. This encodes CASSLQGSGNTIYF. V and J are TRBV5-4 and TRBJ1-3, with D perhaps TRBD1 (5 bases). Per the germline V gene, CDR1 is SGHNT and CDR2 is YYREEE (reference sequence). V was shortened by 1 base and J by 1 base, with 6 bases between the two germline ends. This CDR3 contains 14 residues.

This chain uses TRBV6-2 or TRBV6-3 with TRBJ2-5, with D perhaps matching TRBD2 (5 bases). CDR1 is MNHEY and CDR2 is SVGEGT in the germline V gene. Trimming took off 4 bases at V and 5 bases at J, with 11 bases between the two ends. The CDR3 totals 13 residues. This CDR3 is CASSFGSVETQYF. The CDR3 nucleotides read TGTGCCAGCAGTTTCGGTAGCGTCGAGACCCAGTACTTC.

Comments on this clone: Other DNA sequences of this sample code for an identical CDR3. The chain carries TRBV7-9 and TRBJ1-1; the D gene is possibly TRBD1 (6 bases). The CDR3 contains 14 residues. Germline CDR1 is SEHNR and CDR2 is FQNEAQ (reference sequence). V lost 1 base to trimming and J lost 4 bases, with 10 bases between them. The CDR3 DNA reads TGTGCCAGCAGCTTAGGATTAGGGGGCACTGAAGCTTTCTTT. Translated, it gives CASSLGLGGTEAFF. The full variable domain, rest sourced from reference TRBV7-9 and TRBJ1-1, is DTGVSQNPRHKITKRGQNVTFRCDPISEHNRLYWYRQTLGQGPEFLTYFQNEAQLEKSRLLSDRFSAERPKGSFSTLEIQRTEQGDSAMYLCASSLGLGGTEAFFGQGTRLTVV.

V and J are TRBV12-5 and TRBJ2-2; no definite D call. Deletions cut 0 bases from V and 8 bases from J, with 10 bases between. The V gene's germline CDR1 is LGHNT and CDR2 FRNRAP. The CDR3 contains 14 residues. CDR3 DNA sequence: TGTGCTAGTGGTTTGGTCGGAGCTGGAGGGGAGCTGTTTTTT. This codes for CASGLVGAGGELFF.

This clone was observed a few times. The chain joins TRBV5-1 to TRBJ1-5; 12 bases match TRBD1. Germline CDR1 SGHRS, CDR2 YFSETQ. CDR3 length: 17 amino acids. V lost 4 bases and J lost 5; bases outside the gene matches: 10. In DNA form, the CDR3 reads TGCGCCAGCAGCCCGGGACAGGGGGCCGCTGCTTATCAGCCCCAGCATTTT. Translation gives CASSPGQGAAAYQPQHF.

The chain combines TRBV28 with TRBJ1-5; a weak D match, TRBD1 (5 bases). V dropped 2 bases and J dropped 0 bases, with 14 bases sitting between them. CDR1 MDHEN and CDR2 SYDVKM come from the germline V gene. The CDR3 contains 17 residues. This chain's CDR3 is CASSLKGGDYSNQPQHF. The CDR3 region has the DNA TGTGCCAGCAGTTTAAAGGGTGGGGACTATAGCAATCAGCCCCAGCATTTT.

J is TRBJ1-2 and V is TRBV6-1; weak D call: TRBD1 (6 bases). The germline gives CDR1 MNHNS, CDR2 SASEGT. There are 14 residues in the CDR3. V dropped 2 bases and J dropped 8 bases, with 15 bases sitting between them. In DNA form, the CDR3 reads TGTGCCAGCAGTGAATTAAGGGGGGGATCCGGCTACACCTTC. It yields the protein CASSELRGGSGYTF.

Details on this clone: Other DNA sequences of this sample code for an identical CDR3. As DNA, the CDR3 is TGCGCCAGCAGCCCGGGACTAGCGGGTTACGAGCAGTACTTC. This codes for CASSPGLAGYEQYF. The rearrangement links TRBV10-1 to TRBJ2-7; 12 bases are shared with TRBD2. This CDR3 has 14 amino acids. Trimming cost V 6 bases and J 4 bases; bases outside gene matches: 4. From germline, CDR1 is WNHNN and CDR2 SYGVQD (reference sequence).

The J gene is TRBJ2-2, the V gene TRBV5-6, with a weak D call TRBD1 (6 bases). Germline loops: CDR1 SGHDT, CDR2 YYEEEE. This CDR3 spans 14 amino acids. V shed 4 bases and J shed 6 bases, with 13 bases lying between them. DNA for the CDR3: TGTGCCAGCAGCCCAACAGGGATAGCCGGGGAGCTGTTTTTT. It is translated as CASSPTGIAGELFF. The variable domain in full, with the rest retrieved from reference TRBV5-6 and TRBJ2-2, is DAGVTQSPTHLIKTRGQQVTLRCSPKSGHDTVSWYQQALGQGPQFIFQYYEEEERQRGNFPDRFSGHQFPNYSSELNVNALLLGDSALYLCASSPTGIAGELFFGEGSRLTVL.

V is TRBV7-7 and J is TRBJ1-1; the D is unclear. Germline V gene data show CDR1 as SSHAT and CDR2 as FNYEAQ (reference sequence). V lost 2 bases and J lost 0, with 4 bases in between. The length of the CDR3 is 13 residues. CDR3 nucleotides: TGTGCCAGCAGCTTATATGTGAACACTGAAGCTTTCTTT. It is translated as CASSLYVNTEAFF.

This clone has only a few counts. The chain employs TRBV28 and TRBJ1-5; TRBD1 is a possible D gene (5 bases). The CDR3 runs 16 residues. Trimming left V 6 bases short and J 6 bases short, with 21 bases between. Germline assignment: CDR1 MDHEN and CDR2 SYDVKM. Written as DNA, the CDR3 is TGTGCCAGCAGCCCTCCCCAGGGCCGGGCTGCTCAGCCCCAGCATTTT. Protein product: CASSPPQGRAAQPQHF.

As DNA, the CDR3 is TGTGCCAGTAGTATAGTGCGGCCTCTTGGCGATTCACCCCTCCACTTT. The encoded protein is CASSIVRPLGDSPLHF. V usage is TRBV19 and J usage is TRBJ1-6; no reliable D call. The germline gives CDR1 LNHDA, CDR2 SQIVND (reference sequence). There are 16 residues in the CDR3. Trimming removed 1 base from V and 8 bases from J, with 15 bases in between. Based on the CDR3 plus reference TRBV19 and TRBJ1-6, the full variable domain is DGGITQSPKYLFRKEGQNVTLSCEQNLNHDAMYWYRQDPGQGLRLIYYSQIVNDFQKGDIAEGYSVSREKKESFPLTVTSAQKNPTAFYLCASSIVRPLGDSPLHFGNGTRLTVT.

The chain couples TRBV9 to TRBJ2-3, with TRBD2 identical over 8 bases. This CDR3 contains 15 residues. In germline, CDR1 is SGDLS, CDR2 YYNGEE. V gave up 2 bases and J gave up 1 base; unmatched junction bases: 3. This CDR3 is CASSVGRGGTDTQYF. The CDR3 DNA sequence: TGTGCCAGCAGCGTGGGGCGGGGGGGCACAGATACGCAGTATTTT.